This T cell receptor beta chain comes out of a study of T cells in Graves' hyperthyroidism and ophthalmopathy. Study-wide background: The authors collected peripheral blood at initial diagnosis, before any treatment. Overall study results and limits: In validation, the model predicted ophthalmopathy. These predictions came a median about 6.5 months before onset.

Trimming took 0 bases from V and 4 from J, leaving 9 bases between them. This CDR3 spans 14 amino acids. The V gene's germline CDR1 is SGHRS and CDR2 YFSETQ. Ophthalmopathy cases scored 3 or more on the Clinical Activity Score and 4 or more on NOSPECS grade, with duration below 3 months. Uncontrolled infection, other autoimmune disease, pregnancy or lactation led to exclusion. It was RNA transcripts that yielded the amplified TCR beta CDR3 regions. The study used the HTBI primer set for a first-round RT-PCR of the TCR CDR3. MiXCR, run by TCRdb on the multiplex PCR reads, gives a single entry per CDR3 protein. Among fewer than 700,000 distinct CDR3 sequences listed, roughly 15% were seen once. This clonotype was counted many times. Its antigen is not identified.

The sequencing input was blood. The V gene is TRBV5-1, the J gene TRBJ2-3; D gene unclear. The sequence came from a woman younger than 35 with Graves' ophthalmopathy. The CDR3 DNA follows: TGCGCCAGCAGCTTGGAGGCAGCAGCAGATACGCAGTATTTT. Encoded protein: CASSLEAAADTQYF. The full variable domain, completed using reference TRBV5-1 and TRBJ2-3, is KAGVTQTPRYLIKTRGQQVTLSCSPISGHRSVSWYQQTPGQGLQFLFEYFSETQRNKGNFPGRFSGRQFSNSRSEMNVSTLELGDSALYLCASSLEAAADTQYFGPGTRLTVL.